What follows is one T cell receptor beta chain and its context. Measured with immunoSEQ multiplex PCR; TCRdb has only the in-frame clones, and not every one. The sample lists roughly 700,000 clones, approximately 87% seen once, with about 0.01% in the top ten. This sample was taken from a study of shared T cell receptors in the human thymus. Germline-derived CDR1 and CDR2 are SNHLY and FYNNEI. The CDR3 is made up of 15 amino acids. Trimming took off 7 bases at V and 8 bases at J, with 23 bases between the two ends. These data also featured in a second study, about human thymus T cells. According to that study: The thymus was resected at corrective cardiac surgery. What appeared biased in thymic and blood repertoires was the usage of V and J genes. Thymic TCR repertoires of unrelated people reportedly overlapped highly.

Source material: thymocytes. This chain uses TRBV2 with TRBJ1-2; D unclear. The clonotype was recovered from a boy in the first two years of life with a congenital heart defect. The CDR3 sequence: CASTSLGKCSGGYTF. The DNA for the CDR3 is TGTGCCAGCACCTCATTGGGCAAATGTAGCGGAGGCTACACCTTC.